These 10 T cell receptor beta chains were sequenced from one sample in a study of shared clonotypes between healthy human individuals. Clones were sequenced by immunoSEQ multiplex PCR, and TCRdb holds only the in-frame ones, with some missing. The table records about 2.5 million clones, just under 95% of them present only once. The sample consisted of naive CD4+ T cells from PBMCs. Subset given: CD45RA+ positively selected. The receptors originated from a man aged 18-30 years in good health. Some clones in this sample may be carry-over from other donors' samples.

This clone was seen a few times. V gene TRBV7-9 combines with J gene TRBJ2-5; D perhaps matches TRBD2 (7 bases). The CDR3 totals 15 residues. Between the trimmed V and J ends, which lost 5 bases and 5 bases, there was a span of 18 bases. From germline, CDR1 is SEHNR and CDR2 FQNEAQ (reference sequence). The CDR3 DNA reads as TGTGCCAGCAGCGCGGACAGACTCGGGGGGGAGACCCAGTACTTC. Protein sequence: CASSADRLGGETQYF. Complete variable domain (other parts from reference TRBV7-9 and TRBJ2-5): DTGVSQNPRHKITKRGQNVTFRCDPISEHNRLYWYRQTLGQGPEFLTYFQNEAQLEKSRLLSDRFSAERPKGSFSTLEIQRTEQGDSAMYLCASSADRLGGETQYFGPGTRLLVL.

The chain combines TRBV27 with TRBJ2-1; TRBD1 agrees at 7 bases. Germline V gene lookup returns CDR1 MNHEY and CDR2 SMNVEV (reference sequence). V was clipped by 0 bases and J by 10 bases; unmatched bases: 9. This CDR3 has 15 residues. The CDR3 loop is CASSLSRDRAGEQFF. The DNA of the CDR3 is TGTGCCAGCAGTTTATCGAGAGACAGGGCTGGCGAGCAGTTCTTC.

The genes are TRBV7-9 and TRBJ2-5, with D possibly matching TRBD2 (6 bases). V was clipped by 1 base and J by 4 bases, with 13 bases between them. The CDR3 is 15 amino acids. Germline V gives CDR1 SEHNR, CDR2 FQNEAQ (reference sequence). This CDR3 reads CASSLGGLTGETQYF. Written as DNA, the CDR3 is TGTGCCAGCAGCTTAGGGGGACTCACGGGAGAGACCCAGTACTTC.

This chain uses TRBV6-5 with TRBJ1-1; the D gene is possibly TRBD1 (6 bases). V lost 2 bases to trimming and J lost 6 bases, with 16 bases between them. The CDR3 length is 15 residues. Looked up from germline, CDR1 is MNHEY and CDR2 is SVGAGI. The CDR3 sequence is CASSYGGLVAAEAFF. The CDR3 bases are TGTGCCAGCAGTTACGGGGGGCTGGTGGCGGCTGAAGCTTTCTTT.

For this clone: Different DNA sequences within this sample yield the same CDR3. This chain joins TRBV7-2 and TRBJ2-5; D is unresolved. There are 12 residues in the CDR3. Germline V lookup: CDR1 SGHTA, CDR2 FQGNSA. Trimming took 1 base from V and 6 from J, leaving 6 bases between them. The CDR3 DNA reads TGTGCCAGCAGCTTAGTTTTACAGACCCAGTACTTC. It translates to CASSLVLQTQYF.

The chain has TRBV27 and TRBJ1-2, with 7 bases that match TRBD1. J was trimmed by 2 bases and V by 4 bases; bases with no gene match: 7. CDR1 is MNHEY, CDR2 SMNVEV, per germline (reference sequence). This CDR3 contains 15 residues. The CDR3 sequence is CASSSAGTENYGYTF. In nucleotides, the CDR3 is TGTGCCAGCAGTTCCGCCGGGACAGAGAACTATGGCTACACCTTC.

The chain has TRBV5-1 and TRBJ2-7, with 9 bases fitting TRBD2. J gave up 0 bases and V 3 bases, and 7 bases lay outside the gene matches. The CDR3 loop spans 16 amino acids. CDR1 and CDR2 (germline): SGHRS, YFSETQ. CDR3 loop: CASSWAMTSGSYEQYF. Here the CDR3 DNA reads TGCGCCAGCAGCTGGGCGATGACTAGCGGCTCCTACGAGCAGTACTTC.

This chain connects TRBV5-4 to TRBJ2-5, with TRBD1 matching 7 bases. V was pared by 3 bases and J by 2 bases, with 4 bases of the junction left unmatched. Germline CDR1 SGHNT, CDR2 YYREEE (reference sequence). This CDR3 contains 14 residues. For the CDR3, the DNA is TGTGCCAGCAGCTCCGGGACAGAGCAAGAGACCCAGTACTTC. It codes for CASSSGTEQETQYF.

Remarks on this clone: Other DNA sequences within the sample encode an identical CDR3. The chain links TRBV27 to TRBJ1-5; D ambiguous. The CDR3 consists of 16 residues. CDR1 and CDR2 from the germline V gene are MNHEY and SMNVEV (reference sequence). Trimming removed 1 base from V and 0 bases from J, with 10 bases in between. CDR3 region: CASSLLSVNSNQPQHF. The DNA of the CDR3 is TGTGCCAGCAGTTTATTATCGGTAAATAGCAATCAGCCCCAGCATTTT.

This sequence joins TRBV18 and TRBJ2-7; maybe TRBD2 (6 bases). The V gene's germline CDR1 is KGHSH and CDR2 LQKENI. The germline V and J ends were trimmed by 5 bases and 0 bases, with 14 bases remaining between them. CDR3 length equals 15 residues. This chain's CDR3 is CASSSSGLPSYEQYF. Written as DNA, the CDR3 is TGTGCCAGCTCATCTTCGGGACTCCCCTCCTACGAGCAGTACTTC.